Below are 19 T cell receptor beta chains sequenced from a single sample in a study of cytomegalovirus exposure and HLA in healthy donors. Repertoires were generated with immunoSEQ multiplex PCR, while TCRdb's copy carries only in-frame clones and drops some. The sample lists about 160,000 clones, around 89% occurring once. The sequenced sample consisted of PBMCs. The receptors derive from a man in his late teens or twenties in good health and CMV-seronegative.

V is TRBV11-2 and J is TRBJ2-6; a weak D match, TRBD1 (6 bases). Germline V gives CDR1 SGHAT, CDR2 FQNNGV. This CDR3 contains 18 residues. V lost 5 bases, J lost 1 base, and 18 bases lay in between. In DNA, the CDR3 is TGTGCCAGCAGCCCGATGGCAGGGGCAATTTCTGGGGCCAACGTCCTGACTTTC. Encoded protein: CASSPMAGAISGANVLTF.

This chain uses TRBV7-9 with TRBJ2-7; 7 bases agree with TRBD2. CDR1 is SEHNR and CDR2 is FQNEAQ in the germline V gene (reference sequence). V gave up 3 bases and J gave up 3 bases; unmatched junction bases: 8. This CDR3 region has 15 residues. The CDR3 nucleotides read TGTGCCAGCAGCTTTAGAGTTGGGGAGGGCTACGAGCAGTACTTC. Translating gives CASSFRVGEGYEQYF.

The chain couples TRBV5-5 to TRBJ2-6; D not certain. The CDR3 has 16 amino acids. The germline V gene encodes CDR1 SGHKS and CDR2 YYEKEE (reference sequence). V was clipped by 4 bases and J by 0 bases, with 11 bases between them. The CDR3 DNA is TGTGCCAGCAGCATGTACTTGAGCTCTGGGGCCAACGTCCTGACTTTC. It specifies CASSMYLSSGANVLTF.

V is TRBV28 and J is TRBJ2-6, with TRBD1 matching over 10 bases. The CDR3 covers 18 residues. Germline loops: CDR1 MDHEN, CDR2 SYDVKM. The junction had 7 bases not matched to a gene; V was cut back by 5 bases and J by 0 bases. In nucleotides, the CDR3 is TGTGCCAGCAGTGGTGCCGGGACAGGGGTCTCTGGGGCCAACGTCCTGACTTTC. As protein: CASSGAGTGVSGANVLTF.

The chain couples TRBV25-1 to TRBJ2-7; 15 nucleotides line up with TRBD2. V lost 3 bases to trimming and J lost 3 bases; unmatched junction nucleotides: 9. Per germline, CDR1 MGHDK and CDR2 SYGVNS. The CDR3 extends over 18 amino acids. DNA for the CDR3: TGTGCCAGCAGTGACGGACTAGCGGGAGGGCTTCTCGTCTACGAGCAGTACTTC. Its protein is CASSDGLAGGLLVYEQYF.

The chain is built from TRBV19 and TRBJ2-3; 9 bases are a match to TRBD2. V dropped 3 bases and J dropped 3; count of bases not matched to a gene: 7. This CDR3 contains 16 residues. The V gene's germline CDR1 is LNHDA and CDR2 SQIVND (reference sequence). This CDR3 is CASSIGRRGGTDTQYF. The CDR3, as DNA: TGTGCCAGTAGTATCGGTCGGCGGGGGGGAACAGATACGCAGTATTTT.

This chain connects TRBV29-1 to TRBJ1-1; no firm D call. Per germline, CDR1 SQVTM and CDR2 ANQGSEA. Trimming took 2 bases from V and 2 from J, leaving 3 bases between them. This CDR3 is 11 amino acids long. DNA for the CDR3: TGCAGCGTTGAATTAAACACTGAAGCTTTCTTT. It specifies CSVELNTEAFF.

The V gene is TRBV6-1, the J gene TRBJ1-3; D not certain. The length of the CDR3 is 14 residues. CDR1 and CDR2 from the germline V gene are MNHNS and SASEGT. The ends were cut back, 3 bases at V and 7 bases at J, with 13 bases in the middle. This CDR3 reads CASSDRSVRNTIYF. In DNA form, the CDR3 reads TGTGCCAGCAGTGACCGTTCCGTACGGAACACCATATATTTT.

Remarks on this clone: The DNA is omitted, as the CDR3 cannot be located on it reliably, and the CDR3 follows TCRdb's listing. This chain connects TRBV15 to TRBJ2-1; the listed D gene, TRBD1, was not tested against the DNA. Per the germline V gene, CDR1 is LNHNV and CDR2 is YYDKDF (reference sequence). The CDR3 comprises 13 residues, both ends counted. CDR3 in amino acids: CATSVGSGTGKFF.

In DNA, the CDR3 is TGCGCCAGCAGCCAAGATTCAGGGTCTAATGAAAAACTGTTTTTT. Protein product: CASSQDSGSNEKLFF. The chain recombines TRBV4-1 with TRBJ1-4, with a weak D call TRBD1 (5 bases). The CDR3 covers 15 residues. Germline V CDR1 and CDR2: MGHRA, YSYEKL. Between the trimmed V and J ends, which lost 0 bases and 3 bases, there was a span of 8 bases.

The V and J genes are TRBV27 and TRBJ1-2; TRBD1 aligns across 8 bases. Germline V CDR1 and CDR2: MNHEY, SMNVEV (reference sequence). This CDR3 is 15 amino acids long. V was clipped by 2 bases and J by 4 bases; unmatched bases: 6. CDR3 residues: CASSLGQGPGYGYTF. CDR3 nucleotide sequence: TGTGCCAGCAGTTTAGGACAGGGACCAGGCTATGGCTACACCTTC.

V gene TRBV5-4 combines with J gene TRBJ2-1, with 10 bases lining up with TRBD2. The CDR3 loop spans 14 amino acids. V shed 2 bases, J shed 15 bases, and the junction held 11 bases outside the gene matches. From germline, CDR1 is SGHNT and CDR2 YYREEE (reference sequence). The CDR3 region has the DNA TGTGCCAGCAGCTTCCAGCGGGAGGGCCGTGCGGCGTTCTTC. It is translated as CASSFQREGRAAFF.

The chain joins TRBV7-2 to TRBJ1-3; the D is unclear. This CDR3 comprises 14 residues. Trimming left V 5 bases short and J 5 bases short, with 13 bases between. Germline V gene sequence: CDR1 SGHTA, CDR2 FQGNSA. The CDR3 spells CASSPPGSRNTIYF. In DNA, the CDR3 is TGTGCCAGCAGCCCGCCCGGTTCCCGAAACACCATATATTTT.

The genes are TRBV6-5 and TRBJ1-1, with 8 bases matching TRBD1. V gave up 5 bases and J gave up 5 bases; unmatched junction bases: 10. Looked up from germline, CDR1 is MNHEY and CDR2 is SVGAGI. The CDR3 loop spans 15 amino acids. The DNA of the CDR3 is TGTGCCAGCAGTCCCTCCCCCGGGACAGGTACTGAAGCTTTCTTT. This encodes CASSPSPGTGTEAFF.

The CDR3 nucleotides read TGTGCCAGCAGCAAAGCCCCCAACCTGGACAGCTCTTTCTATGGCTACACCTTC. Its translation is CASSKAPNLDSSFYGYTF. The V and J genes are TRBV4-2 and TRBJ1-2, with D possibly being TRBD1 (6 bases). The CDR3 extends over 18 amino acids. The germline V gene encodes CDR1 LGHNA and CDR2 YNFKEQ. V lost 5 bases and J 4 bases, leaving 26 bases between the germline ends.

The V and J genes are TRBV29-1 and TRBJ2-1, with 9 bases aligning to TRBD2. The CDR3 runs to 13 residues. V was pared by 4 bases and J by 8 bases, with 6 bases of the junction left unmatched. In germline, CDR1 is SQVTM, CDR2 ANQGSEA. The CDR3 loop is CSVGAGGLYEQFF. The CDR3 DNA sequence: TGCAGCGTTGGTGCGGGAGGGCTCTATGAGCAGTTCTTC.

This chain links TRBV20-1 with TRBJ1-2; D unresolved. Germline CDR1 is DFQATT and CDR2 is SNEGSKA (reference sequence). The V gene lost 4 bases and the J gene lost 5 bases, with 8 bases spanning the gap. The CDR3 is 11 residues long. CDR3 DNA sequence: TGCAGTGCTAAGCCCTGGTATGGCTACACCTTC. Amino acids: CSAKPWYGYTF.

This clone was seen only a few times. V gene TRBV30 combines with J gene TRBJ1-2; D ambiguous. This CDR3 is built from 12 residues. Germline V lookup: CDR1 GTSNPN, CDR2 SVGIG (reference sequence). Between the trimmed V and J ends, which lost 1 base and 2 bases, there was a span of 5 bases. CDR3 sequence (DNA): TGTGCCTGGAGTGCCGGGAACTATGGCTACACCTTC. Residues: CAWSAGNYGYTF. The full variable domain, rest sourced from reference TRBV30 and TRBJ1-2, is SQTIHQWPATLVQPVGSPLSLECTVEGTSNPNLYWYRQAAGRGLQLLFYSVGIGQISSEVPQNLSASRPQDRQFILSSKKLLLSDSGFYLCAWSAGNYGYTFGSGTRLTVV.

This chain joins TRBV27 and TRBJ2-2; 10 bases match TRBD2. CDR1 and CDR2 (germline): MNHEY, SMNVEV (reference sequence). The CDR3 extends over 14 amino acids. V shed 5 bases, J shed 6 bases, and the junction held 3 bases outside the gene matches. CDR3 amino acids: CASSLAGDSGELFF. As DNA, the CDR3 is TGTGCCAGCAGTCTAGCGGGAGACTCCGGGGAGCTGTTTTTT.